These 5 T cell receptor beta chains share one sample of origin, sequenced in a study of cytomegalovirus exposure and HLA in healthy donors (dated by TCRdb to 2015 to 2018). The library came from the immunoSEQ multiplex PCR assay. For the multiplex PCR, a mixture combining 60 forward primers for TCR Vbeta segments and 13 reverse primers for TCR Jbeta segments was used. TCRdb carries this immuneACCESS record with in-frame sequences only. Its versions omit some clonotypes, under half of them owing to an unresolved V gene in the studies checked, with the rest unexplained. This sample holds some 220,000 clones; more than 75% were observed only once. Together, the top ten hold around 0.22% of the sample. The sequencing sample was made of PBMCs. These receptors all come from a girl aged 2-9 years in good health and CMV-seronegative.

The chain links TRBV5-8 to TRBJ2-7; 11 positions agree with TRBD1. Losses at the gene ends were 4 bases for V and 1 base for J; bases not matched to a gene: 7. Germline-derived CDR1 and CDR2 are SGHTS and YDEGEE. The CDR3 runs 16 residues. CDR3 loop: CASSVWTGGPSYEQYF. The CDR3 nucleotides are TGTGCCAGCAGCGTGTGGACAGGGGGCCCGTCCTACGAGCAGTACTTC.

This clone was detected only once. This rearrangement joins TRBV6-5 to TRBJ1-4, with D possibly being TRBD1 (6 bases). In germline, CDR1 is MNHEY, CDR2 SVGAGI. The CDR3 has 14 amino acids. V lost 4 bases, J lost 0 bases, and 6 bases lay in between. The CDR3 coding sequence is TGTGCCAGCAGTTGGACAGCAACTAATGAAAAACTGTTTTTT. Protein: CASSWTATNEKLFF.

The chain carries TRBV4-1 and TRBJ1-1, with D perhaps TRBD1 (5 bases). Germline V gene lookup returns CDR1 MGHRA and CDR2 YSYEKL. The V end was cut by 4 bases, the J end by 3 bases, with 18 bases between. This CDR3 has 16 amino acids. The CDR3 spells CASSPFGGVGDTEAFF. The CDR3 DNA sequence: TGCGCCAGCAGCCCCTTTGGGGGGGTTGGGGACACTGAAGCTTTCTTT.

The chain has TRBV18 and TRBJ2-2; D is unclear. The ends were cut back, 3 bases at V and 3 bases at J, with 11 bases in the middle. Germline V gene lookup returns CDR1 KGHSH and CDR2 LQKENI. The CDR3 is 15 residues long. The CDR3 loop is CASSPLRGDTGELFF. The CDR3 DNA reads TGTGCCAGCTCACCCCTCCGAGGCGACACCGGGGAGCTGTTTTTT.

The V gene is TRBV6-6, the J gene TRBJ1-1, with 7 bases fitting TRBD1. The length of the CDR3 is 13 residues. J lost 5 bases, V lost 4 bases, and 4 bases had no gene match. Germline V gene data show CDR1 as MNHNY and CDR2 as SVGAGI (reference sequence). The CDR3 nucleotides read TGTGCCAGCAGTTTGACAGGGAGAACTGAAGCTTTCTTT. This encodes CASSLTGRTEAFF.